This is a list of T cell receptor beta chains from one sample in a study of cytomegalovirus exposure and HLA in healthy donors. Sequencing was performed with immunoSEQ multiplex PCR; in TCRdb, only in-frame clones are kept and a portion is missing. This sample has 170,000 or so clones, with about 80% found just once. The sequenced material came from PBMCs. These receptors were taken from a young man in good health and CMV-seropositive. Each CDR3 is given with its conserved first and last residue. Fields, in order: V gene, D gene, J gene, clone size, CDR3 DNA, CDR3 protein. D genes are given only for firm matches. Part of the rows lack a size; the others show once, few, many or a class for expanded clones.

TRBV6-6,-,TRBJ2-5,-,TGTGCCAGCAGTTACGGGCCGGGGTCTCGGGAGACCCAGTACTTC,CASSYGPGSRETQYF
TRBV19,TRBD1,TRBJ1-1,-,TGTGCCACCGACAGGGCGCCTGGGACTGAAGCTTTCTTT,CATDRAPGTEAFF
TRBV19,TRBD1,TRBJ1-2,-,TGTGCCAGTAGTACCGTTTCAGGACAGGCGAACTATGGCTACACCTTC,CASSTVSGQANYGYTF
TRBV7-9,-,TRBJ1-4,-,TGTGCCAGCAGCTTAAAGTTCGAGTACCCCTCGGGAGAAAAACTGTTTTTT,CASSLKFEYPSGEKLFF
TRBV7-9,-,TRBJ1-3,few,TGTTCCAGCAGCTTACTGGTCCGGTCCTCTGGAAACACCATATATTTT,CSSSLLVRSSGNTIYF
TRBV11-3,TRBD2,TRBJ2-1,-,TGTGCCAGCAGCGCTACTAGCGGGGGACCCTACAATGAGCAGTTCTTC,CASSATSGGPYNEQFF
TRBV27,-,TRBJ1-1,-,TGTGCCAGCAACAACAACCGAATGAACACTGAAGCTTTCTTT,CASNNNRMNTEAFF
TRBV6-5,-,TRBJ2-7,-,TGTGCCAGCAAAAGCGGACAGCTGTATCCCGAGCAGTACTTC,CASKSGQLYPEQYF
TRBV6-5,TRBD1,TRBJ1-1,-,TGTGCCAGCAGCCCCAGGGGGCGGAACACTGAAGCTTTCTTT,CASSPRGRNTEAFF
TRBV28,-,TRBJ1-4,-,TGTGCCAGCAGTTTCCCCCCGGGGGCAACTAATGAAAAACTGTTTTTT,CASSFPPGATNEKLFF
TRBV6-5,-,TRBJ2-2,-,TGTGCCAGCAGCCAGGCGGGTCTCTCCACCGGGGAGCTGTTTTTT,CASSQAGLSTGELFF
TRBV19,-,TRBJ2-3,-,TGTGCCAGTAGTCAGGAGCGGATTAGCACAGATACGCAGTATTTT,CASSQERISTDTQYF
TRBV9,-,TRBJ2-7,-,TGTGCCAGCAGCGTCCCAAGTGGTCGGGTGAACGAGCAGTACTTC,CASSVPSGRVNEQYF
TRBV27,TRBD2,TRBJ2-7,-,TGTGCCAGCAGTTTCACTAGCGGAAGCTCCTACGAGCAGTACTTC,CASSFTSGSSYEQYF
TRBV5-1,-,TRBJ1-1,-,TGCGCCAGCAGCTTTACCCGGGGAAGACTGAACACTGAAGCTTTCTTT,CASSFTRGRLNTEAFF
TRBV15,-,TRBJ2-7,-,TGTGCCACCAGCAGGGACACGACCTACGAGCAGTACTTC,CATSRDTTYEQYF
TRBV19,-,TRBJ1-1,-,TGTGCCAGTAGCCTAACAGGGTTTATTACTGAAGCTTTCTTT,CASSLTGFITEAFF
TRBV2,TRBD2,TRBJ2-3,-,TGTGCCAGCAGTGCCGGGGGGGGCCTAAACACAGATACGCAGTATTTT,CASSAGGGLNTDTQYF
TRBV9,-,TRBJ2-7,few,TGTGCCAGCAGCGTAGGGGGGCAAAGCTCCTACGAGCAGTACTTC,CASSVGGQSSYEQYF
TRBV7-9,TRBD1,TRBJ2-1,-,TGTGCCAGCAGCTTCGCTTTCGGGACAGCGGCGAATGAGCAGTTCTTC,CASSFAFGTAANEQFF
TRBV7-9,TRBD1,TRBJ1-6,few,TGTGCCAGCAGTCCAGGGGGCGGGGGTAATTCACCCCTCCACTTT,CASSPGGGGNSPLHF
TRBV10-3,TRBD2,TRBJ2-5,-,TGTGCCATCAGTGAGGAGCGGGGAGTACAAGAGACCCAGTACTTC,CAISEERGVQETQYF
TRBV7-9,TRBD1,TRBJ2-2,-,TGTGCCAGCAGCTTAGTGGGAAACAGGGGCACCGGGGAGCTGTTTTTT,CASSLVGNRGTGELFF
TRBV6-5,-,TRBJ1-2,few,TGTGCCAGCAGTGCCCAGGGAGGAAGCTATGGCTACACCTTC,CASSAQGGSYGYTF
TRBV12-5,-,TRBJ1-2,-,TGTGCTAGTGGCATGACATCTAACTATGGCTACACCTTC,CASGMTSNYGYTF
TRBV21-1,-,TRBJ1-2,-,TGTGCCAGCAGCACTATAAAGGACAGCAGGGACTATGGCTACACCTTC,CASSTIKDSRDYGYTF
TRBV5-1,TRBD1,TRBJ1-5,once,TGCGCCAGCAGCCCGTGGCGGGACAGGGGGCATTTT,CASSPWRDRGHF